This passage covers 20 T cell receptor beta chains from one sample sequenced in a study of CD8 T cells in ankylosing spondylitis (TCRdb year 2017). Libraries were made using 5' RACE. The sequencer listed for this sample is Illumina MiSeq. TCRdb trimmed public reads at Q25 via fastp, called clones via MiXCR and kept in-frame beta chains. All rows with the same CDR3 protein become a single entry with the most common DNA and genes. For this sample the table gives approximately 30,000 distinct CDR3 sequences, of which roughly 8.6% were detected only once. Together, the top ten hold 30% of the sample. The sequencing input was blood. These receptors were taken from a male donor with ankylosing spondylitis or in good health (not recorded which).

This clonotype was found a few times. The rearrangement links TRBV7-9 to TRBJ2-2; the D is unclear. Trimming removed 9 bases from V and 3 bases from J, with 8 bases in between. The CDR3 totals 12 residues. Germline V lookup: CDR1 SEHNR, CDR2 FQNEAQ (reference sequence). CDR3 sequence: CARDLDTGELFF. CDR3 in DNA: TGTGCCAGGGATTTAGACACCGGGGAGCTGTTTTTT.

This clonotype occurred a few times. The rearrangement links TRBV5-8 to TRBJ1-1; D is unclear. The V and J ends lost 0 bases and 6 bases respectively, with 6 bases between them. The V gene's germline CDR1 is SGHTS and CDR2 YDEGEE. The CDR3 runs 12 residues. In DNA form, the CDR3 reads TGTGCCAGCAGCTTGGTCGCCGCTGAAGCTTTCTTT. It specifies CASSLVAAEAFF.

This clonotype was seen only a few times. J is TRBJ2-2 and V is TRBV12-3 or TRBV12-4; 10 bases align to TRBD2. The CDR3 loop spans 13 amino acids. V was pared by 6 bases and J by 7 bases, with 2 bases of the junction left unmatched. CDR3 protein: CASRLAGYGELFF. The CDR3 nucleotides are TGTGCCAGCAGACTAGCGGGATACGGGGAGCTGTTTTTT.

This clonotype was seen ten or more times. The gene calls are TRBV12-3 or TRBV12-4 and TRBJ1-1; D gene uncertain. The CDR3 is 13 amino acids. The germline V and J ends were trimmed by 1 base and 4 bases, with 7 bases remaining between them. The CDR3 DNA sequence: TGTGCCAGCAGTTTAGAGAGAACCACTGAAGCTTTCTTT. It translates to CASSLERTTEAFF.

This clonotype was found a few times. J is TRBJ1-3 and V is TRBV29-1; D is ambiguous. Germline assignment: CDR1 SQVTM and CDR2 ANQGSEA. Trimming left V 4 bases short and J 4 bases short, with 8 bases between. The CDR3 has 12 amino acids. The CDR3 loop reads CSVARGGNTIYF. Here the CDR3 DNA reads TGCAGCGTTGCCAGAGGAGGAAACACCATATATTTT.

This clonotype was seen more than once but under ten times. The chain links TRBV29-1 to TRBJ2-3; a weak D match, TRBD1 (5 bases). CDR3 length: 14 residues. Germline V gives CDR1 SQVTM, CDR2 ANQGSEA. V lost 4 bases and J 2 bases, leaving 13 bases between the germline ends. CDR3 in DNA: TGCAGCGTTGGGGAAGGGGTGACCACAGATACGCAGTATTTT. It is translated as CSVGEGVTTDTQYF.

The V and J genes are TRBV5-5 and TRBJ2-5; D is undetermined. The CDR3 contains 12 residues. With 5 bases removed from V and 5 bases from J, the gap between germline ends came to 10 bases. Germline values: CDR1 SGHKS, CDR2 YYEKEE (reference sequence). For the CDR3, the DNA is TGTGCCAGCAGGCTGAGCTGGGAGACCCAGTACTTC. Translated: CASRLSWETQYF.

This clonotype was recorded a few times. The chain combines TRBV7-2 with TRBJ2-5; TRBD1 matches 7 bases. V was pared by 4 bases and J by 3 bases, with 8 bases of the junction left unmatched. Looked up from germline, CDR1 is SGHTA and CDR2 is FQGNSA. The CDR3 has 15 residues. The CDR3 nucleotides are TGTGCCAGCAGCTCCCAACGACAGGGAAAAGAGACCCAGTACTTC. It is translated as CASSSQRQGKETQYF.

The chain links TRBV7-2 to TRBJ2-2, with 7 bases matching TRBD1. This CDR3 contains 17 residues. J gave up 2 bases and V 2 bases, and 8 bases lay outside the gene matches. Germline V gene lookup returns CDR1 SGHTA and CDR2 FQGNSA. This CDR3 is CASSLSTGVFNTGELFF. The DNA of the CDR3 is TGTGCCAGCAGCTTAAGTACAGGGGTGTTTAACACCGGGGAGCTGTTTTTT. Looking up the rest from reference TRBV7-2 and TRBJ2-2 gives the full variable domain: GAGVSQSPSNKVTEKGKDVELRCDPISGHTALYWYRQSLGQGLEFLIYFQGNSAPDKSGLPSDRFSAERTGGSVSTLTIQRTQQEDSAVYLCASSLSTGVFNTGELFFGEGSRLTVL.

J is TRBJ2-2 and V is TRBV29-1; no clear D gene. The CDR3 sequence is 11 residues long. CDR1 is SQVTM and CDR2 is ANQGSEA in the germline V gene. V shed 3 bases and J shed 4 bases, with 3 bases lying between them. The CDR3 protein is CSVDSTGELFF. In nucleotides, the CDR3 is TGCAGCGTTGATAGCACCGGGGAGCTGTTTTTT.

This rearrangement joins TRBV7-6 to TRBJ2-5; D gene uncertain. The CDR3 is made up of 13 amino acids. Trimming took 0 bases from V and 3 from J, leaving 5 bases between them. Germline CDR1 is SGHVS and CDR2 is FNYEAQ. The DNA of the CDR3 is TGTGCCAGCAGCTTAGCGGTAGAAGAGACCCAGTACTTC. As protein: CASSLAVEETQYF.

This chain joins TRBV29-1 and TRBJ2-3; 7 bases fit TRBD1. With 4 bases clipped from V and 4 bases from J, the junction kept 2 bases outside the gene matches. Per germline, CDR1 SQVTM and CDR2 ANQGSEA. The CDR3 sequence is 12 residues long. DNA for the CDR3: TGCAGCGTTGGCCAGGGGGCAGATACGCAGTATTTT. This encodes CSVGQGADTQYF.

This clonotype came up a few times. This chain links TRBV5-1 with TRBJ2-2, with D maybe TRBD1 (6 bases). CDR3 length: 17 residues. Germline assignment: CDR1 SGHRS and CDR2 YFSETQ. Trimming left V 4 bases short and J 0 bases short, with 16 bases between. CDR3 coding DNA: TGCGCCAGCAGCCCCATTACAGGACAGACGAACACCGGGGAGCTGTTTTTT. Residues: CASSPITGQTNTGELFF.

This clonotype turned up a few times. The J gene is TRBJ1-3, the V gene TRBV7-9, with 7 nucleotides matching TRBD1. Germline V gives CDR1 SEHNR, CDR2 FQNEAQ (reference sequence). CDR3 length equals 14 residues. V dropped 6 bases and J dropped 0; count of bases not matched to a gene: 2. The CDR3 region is CASRDRASGNTIYF. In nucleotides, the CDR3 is TGTGCCAGCAGAGACAGGGCCTCTGGAAACACCATATATTTT.

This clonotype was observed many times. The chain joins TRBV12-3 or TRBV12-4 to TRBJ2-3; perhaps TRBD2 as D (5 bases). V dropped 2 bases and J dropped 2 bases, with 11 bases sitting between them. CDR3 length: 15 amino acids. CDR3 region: CASSLNGLNTDTQYF. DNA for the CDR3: TGTGCCAGCAGTTTAAACGGACTGAACACAGATACGCAGTATTTT.

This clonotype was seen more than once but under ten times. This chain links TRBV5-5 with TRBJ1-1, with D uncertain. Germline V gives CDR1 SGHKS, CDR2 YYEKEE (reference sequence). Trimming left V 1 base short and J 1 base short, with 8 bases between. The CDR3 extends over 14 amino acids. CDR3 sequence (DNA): TGTGCCAGCAGCTTGTATAGGCCGAACACTGAAGCTTTCTTT. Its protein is CASSLYRPNTEAFF.

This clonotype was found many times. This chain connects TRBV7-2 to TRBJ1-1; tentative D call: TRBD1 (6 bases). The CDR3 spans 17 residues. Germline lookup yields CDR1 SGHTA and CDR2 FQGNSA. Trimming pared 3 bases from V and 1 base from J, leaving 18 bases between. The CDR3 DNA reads TGTGCCAGCAGCTTTCTGACAGGCCCCCCTGGGAACACTGAAGCTTTCTTT. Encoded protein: CASSFLTGPPGNTEAFF. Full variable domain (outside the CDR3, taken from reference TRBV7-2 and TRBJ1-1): GAGVSQSPSNKVTEKGKDVELRCDPISGHTALYWYRQSLGQGLEFLIYFQGNSAPDKSGLPSDRFSAERTGGSVSTLTIQRTQQEDSAVYLCASSFLTGPPGNTEAFFGQGTRLTVV.

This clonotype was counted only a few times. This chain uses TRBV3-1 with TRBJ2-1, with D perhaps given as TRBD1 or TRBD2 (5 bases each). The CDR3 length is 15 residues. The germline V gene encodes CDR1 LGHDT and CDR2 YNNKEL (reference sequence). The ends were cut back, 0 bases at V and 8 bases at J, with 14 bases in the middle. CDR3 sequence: CASSQDVGTGDEQFF. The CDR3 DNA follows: TGTGCCAGCAGCCAAGATGTGGGGACGGGCGATGAGCAGTTCTTC.

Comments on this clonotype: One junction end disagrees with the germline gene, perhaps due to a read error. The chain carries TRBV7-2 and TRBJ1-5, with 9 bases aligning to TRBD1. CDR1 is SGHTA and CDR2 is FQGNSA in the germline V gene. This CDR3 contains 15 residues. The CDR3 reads CASSRTGEGNRPQHF. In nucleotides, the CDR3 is TGTGCCAGCAGTCGGACAGGGGAGGGCAATCGGCCCCAGCATTTT.

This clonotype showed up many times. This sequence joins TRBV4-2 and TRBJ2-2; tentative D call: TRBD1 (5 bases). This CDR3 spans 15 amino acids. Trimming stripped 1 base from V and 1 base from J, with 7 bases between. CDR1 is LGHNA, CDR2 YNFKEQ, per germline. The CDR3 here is CASSQVTGNTGELFF. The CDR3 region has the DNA TGTGCCAGCAGCCAAGTCACAGGGAACACCGGGGAGCTGTTTTTT.